This passage covers 5 T cell receptor beta chains from one sample sequenced in a study of blood T cell repertoires in COVID-19. Assay used: immunoSEQ multiplex PCR; TCRdb lists only in-frame clones, some missing. The table has some 180,000 clones, around 82% seen once. The sample comprised PBMCs or T cells enriched from blood (not recorded which). The source of these receptors is a woman aged 60 to 75 with acute COVID-19.

The rearrangement links TRBV7-2 to TRBJ1-1; no clear D. The CDR3 totals 13 residues. Germline lookup yields CDR1 SGHTA and CDR2 FQGNSA. V was trimmed by 0 bases and J by 3 bases, leaving 5 bases between them. CDR3 sequence (DNA): TGTGCCAGCAGCTTAGCGCGCCACACTGAAGCTTTCTTT. Amino acid sequence: CASSLARHTEAFF.

The rearrangement joins TRBV6-5 to TRBJ1-2; D is undetermined. Trimming removed 6 bases at V and 2 bases at J, with 10 bases between. Germline loops: CDR1 MNHEY, CDR2 SVGAGI. The CDR3 runs 13 residues. CDR3 region: CASRSAGNYGYTF. CDR3 DNA: TGTGCCAGCAGGTCAGCAGGAAACTATGGCTACACCTTC.

The gene calls are TRBV24-1 and TRBJ2-4, with D tentatively TRBD1 (5 bases). V was trimmed by 4 bases and J by 7 bases, leaving 13 bases between them. Germline V gives CDR1 KGHDR, CDR2 SFDVKD. The CDR3 runs to 14 residues. CDR3 region: CATSDPGRANIQYF. The CDR3 DNA sequence: TGTGCCACCAGTGACCCCGGCAGGGCGAACATTCAGTACTTC.

A single count supports this clone. The V and J genes are TRBV6-1 and TRBJ2-4, with D perhaps TRBD1 (6 bases). This CDR3 is 17 amino acids long. From germline, CDR1 is MNHNS and CDR2 SASEGT. V was cut by 0 bases and J by 0 bases, with 12 bases left in between. The CDR3 region has the DNA TGTGCCAGCAGTGAAGCGGACAGAGTTTTAGCCAAAAACATTCAGTACTTC. It translates to CASSEADRVLAKNIQYF.

The chain links TRBV29-1 to TRBJ2-5; no firm D call. The CDR3 covers 13 residues. Trimming pared 3 bases from V and 4 bases from J, leaving 12 bases between. CDR1 is SQVTM and CDR2 is ANQGSEA in the germline V gene. The DNA for the CDR3 is TGCAGCGTTGATGGGTCTAGAGGAGAGACCCAGTACTTC. Translated: CSVDGSRGETQYF. Full variable domain (remainder filled in from reference TRBV29-1 and TRBJ2-5): SAVISQKPSRDICQRGTSLTIQCQVDSQVTMMFWYRQQPGQSLTLIATANQGSEATYESGFVIDKFPISRPNLTFSTLTVSNMSPEDSSIYLCSVDGSRGETQYFGPGTRLLVL.